This T cell receptor beta chain appears in the sequencing data of a study of cytomegalovirus exposure and HLA in healthy donors. For the study at large: The Caucasian-associated ancestry cluster contained 81% of the approximately 400 genotyped donors.

With 60 Vbeta and 13 Jbeta primers, the PCR was carried out. This table comes from immunoSEQ multiplex PCR, and its TCRdb copy is limited to in-frame clones, with some not included. The sample lists under 110,000 clones, 75% to 85% occurring once. The germline gives CDR1 SGHVS, CDR2 FQNEAQ. This CDR3 is built from 15 residues. V lost 5 bases, J lost 6 bases, and 20 bases lay in between. The clonotype was recovered from a man aged 50 to 59 in good health and CMV-seronegative. The chain employs TRBV7-8 and TRBJ2-7; the D gene is possibly TRBD2 (5 bases). Specimen: PBMCs. The CDR3 DNA sequence: TGTGCCAGCAGCCCGACGGTGGTCCAGGCGGGCGAGCAGTACGTC. It translates to CASSPTVVQAGEQYV.